A single sample gave rise to the 22 T cell receptor beta chains below, sequenced in a study of blood T cell repertoires in COVID-19. Sequencing used immunoSEQ multiplex PCR; TCRdb keeps in-frame clones, though not all of them. Found here are roughly 72,000 clones, over 70% of them singletons; the top ten hold 15% to 20%. The sequencing input was peripheral blood. The source is a man aged 70-80 years who had recovered from COVID-19.

V gene TRBV19 combines with J gene TRBJ1-3; D call uncertain. CDR1 and CDR2 from the germline V gene are LNHDA and SQIVND (reference sequence). V lost 7 bases, J lost 4 bases, and 11 bases lay in between. CDR3 length: 13 residues. CDR3 DNA sequence: TGTGCCAGTACCCTCCTCTCCGGAAACACCATATATTTT. This gives the protein CASTLLSGNTIYF.

The chain joins TRBV29-1 to TRBJ1-5, with TRBD1 matching over 10 bases. V lost 7 bases, J lost 5 bases, and 8 bases stayed unmatched. CDR1 and CDR2 (germline): SQVTM, ANQGSEA. The CDR3 is 14 amino acids. In nucleotides, the CDR3 is TGCAGCGCCCGCGGGACAGGGGTAGATCAGCCCCAGCATTTT. It translates to CSARGTGVDQPQHF.

The chain employs TRBV18 and TRBJ1-1, with D unclear. The CDR3 runs to 15 residues. Per the germline V gene, CDR1 is KGHSH and CDR2 is LQKENI. V was pared by 2 bases and J by 0 bases, with 10 bases between. The CDR3: CASSPTVTMNTEAFF. In DNA form, the CDR3 reads TGTGCCAGCTCACCAACGGTAACCATGAACACTGAAGCTTTCTTT. The full variable domain, rest sourced from reference TRBV18 and TRBJ1-1, is NAGVMQNPRHLVRRRGQEARLRCSPMKGHSHVYWYRQLPEEGLKFMVYLQKENIIDESGMPKERFSAEFPKEGPSILRIQQVVRGDSAAYFCASSPTVTMNTEAFFGQGTRLTVV.

The chain carries TRBV7-9 and TRBJ2-5; 11 bases line up with TRBD2. V was pared by 5 bases and J by 5 bases, with 10 bases of the junction left unmatched. This CDR3 is built from 16 residues. Germline CDR1 and CDR2: SEHNR and FQNEAQ (reference sequence). The DNA of the CDR3 is TGTGCCAGCAGCCGCCGTAGCGGGAGGGCCTTGGAGACCCAGTACTTC. Translating gives CASSRRSGRALETQYF. Full variable domain (rest looked up from reference TRBV7-9 and TRBJ2-5): DTGVSQNPRHKITKRGQNVTFRCDPISEHNRLYWYRQTLGQGPEFLTYFQNEAQLEKSRLLSDRFSAERPKGSFSTLEIQRTEQGDSAMYLCASSRRSGRALETQYFGPGTRLLVL.

The chain combines TRBV7-2 with TRBJ1-2; perhaps TRBD1 as D (6 bases). Germline V CDR1 and CDR2: SGHTA, FQGNSA. This CDR3 has 15 amino acids. Trimming stripped 1 base from V and 7 bases from J, with 16 bases between. CDR3 region: CASSLEASRGSGYTF. CDR3 bases: TGTGCCAGCAGCTTAGAGGCCTCAAGGGGGTCTGGCTACACCTTC.

The CDR3 loop is CSVGVGGPPYNEQFF. CDR3 DNA sequence: TGCAGTGTGGGGGTCGGGGGGCCGCCCTACAATGAGCAGTTCTTC. This chain links TRBV29-1 with TRBJ2-1; D possibly corresponds to TRBD2 (7 bases). CDR3 length: 15 residues. Per the germline V gene, CDR1 is SQVTM and CDR2 is ANQGSEA.

V usage is TRBV11-2 and J usage is TRBJ2-5, with 15 bases lining up with TRBD2. Germline V gene data show CDR1 as SGHAT and CDR2 as FQNNGV. The CDR3 has 18 residues. With 0 bases clipped from V and 5 bases from J, the junction kept 7 bases outside the gene matches. This CDR3 is CASSLDRGTSGRRETQYF. In DNA, the CDR3 is TGTGCCAGCAGCTTAGATCGCGGGACTAGCGGGAGGCGGGAGACCCAGTACTTC.

The V gene is TRBV6-4, the J gene TRBJ2-2; D remains ambiguous. This CDR3 has 14 residues. V was shortened by 5 bases and J by 7 bases, with 14 bases between the two germline ends. The germline gives CDR1 MRHNA, CDR2 SNTAGT. For the CDR3, the DNA is TGTGCCAGCAGTCAGGATTTCTTTATCGGGGAGCTGTTTTTT. Amino acid sequence: CASSQDFFIGELFF.

The V and J genes are TRBV7-2 and TRBJ2-1, with a tentative D call TRBD2 (5 bases). The V and J ends lost 4 bases and 7 bases respectively, with 17 bases between them. The CDR3 has 15 amino acids. Germline CDR1 is SGHTA and CDR2 is FQGNSA. The CDR3 region is CASSSPTGIKNEQFF. CDR3 DNA: TGTGCCAGCAGCTCACCAACCGGGATTAAGAATGAGCAGTTCTTC.

The genes are TRBV7-9 and TRBJ1-5, with D possibly TRBD1 on 6 matching bases. The CDR3 is made up of 15 amino acids. Trimming took off 5 bases at V and 1 base at J, with 12 bases between the two ends. Germline V gives CDR1 SEHNR, CDR2 FQNEAQ (reference sequence). The CDR3 DNA reads TGTGCCAGCAGCCAAGGGGGTAACAGCAATCAGCCCCAGCATTTT. Its protein is CASSQGGNSNQPQHF.

This chain links TRBV4-3 with TRBJ1-4; D gene unclear. The V gene lost 3 bases and the J gene lost 0 bases, with 8 bases spanning the gap. Germline CDR1 and CDR2: LGHNA and YSLEER. The CDR3 runs to 15 residues. CDR3: CASSHSQATNEKLFF. CDR3 sequence (DNA): TGCGCCAGCAGCCACAGTCAAGCAACTAATGAAAAACTGTTTTTT.

The CDR3 DNA sequence: TGTGCCAGCAGCCGATCGGGGGAGACACTGGATGAGCAGTTCTTC. It is translated as CASSRSGETLDEQFF. The genes are TRBV6-2 or TRBV6-3 and TRBJ2-1, with D possibly matching TRBD2 (6 bases). V lost 6 bases, J lost 8 bases, and 20 bases lay in between. This CDR3 spans 15 amino acids. Germline V CDR1 and CDR2: MNHEY, SVGEGT.

The rearrangement links TRBV2 to TRBJ2-5, with D possibly matching TRBD2 (7 bases). The CDR3 consists of 14 residues. The V gene's germline CDR1 is SNHLY and CDR2 FYNNEI. V was pared by 4 bases and J by 1 base, with 10 bases between. CDR3 DNA: TGTGCCAGCAGTGGAGGGGGGGCCCAAGAGACCCAGTACTTC. It specifies CASSGGGAQETQYF.

The V gene is TRBV4-3, the J gene TRBJ1-4; 8 bases map to TRBD1. Germline CDR1 is LGHNA and CDR2 is YSLEER. V was clipped by 6 bases and J by 7 bases; unmatched bases: 10. This CDR3 is built from 15 residues. The CDR3: CASRLTGGVGEKLFF. The CDR3 DNA follows: TGCGCCAGCAGACTTACAGGGGGAGTAGGTGAAAAACTGTTTTTT.

The chain employs TRBV11-3 and TRBJ2-5, with 8 bases lining up with TRBD2. The CDR3 totals 14 residues. Germline CDR1 and CDR2: SGHNT and YENEEA. With 1 base clipped from V and 4 bases from J, the junction kept 2 bases outside the gene matches. CDR3 residues: CASSLAGGGETQYF. As DNA, the CDR3 is TGTGCCAGCAGCTTAGCCGGGGGGGGAGAGACCCAGTACTTC.

The chain has TRBV5-8 and TRBJ1-2; D may be TRBD1 (5 bases). Trimming took 4 bases from V and 5 from J, leaving 9 bases between them. The CDR3 contains 12 residues. CDR1 and CDR2 (germline): SGHTS, YDEGEE. CDR3 loop: CASSAQGYGYTF. CDR3 coding DNA: TGTGCCAGCAGCGCTCAGGGTTATGGCTACACCTTC.

The J gene is TRBJ2-3, the V gene TRBV5-1; the D gene is possibly TRBD1 (6 bases). Germline V gene sequence: CDR1 SGHRS, CDR2 YFSETQ. The CDR3 is 16 residues long. Trimming shortened V by 4 bases and J by 6 bases, and 21 bases separated the two germline ends. CDR3 residues: CASSRQGPAEGDTQYF. In DNA form, the CDR3 reads TGCGCCAGCAGCCGCCAGGGGCCCGCCGAGGGGGATACGCAGTATTTT.

The chain uses TRBV6-2 or TRBV6-3 and TRBJ2-1; 8 nucleotides align to TRBD2. Germline V gives CDR1 MNHEY, CDR2 SVGEGT. V lost 5 bases and J lost 2; bases outside the gene matches: 5. The CDR3 length is 15 residues. CDR3 sequence: CASSLLSGTYNEQFF. DNA for the CDR3: TGTGCCAGCAGTCTGCTTAGCGGGACCTACAATGAGCAGTTCTTC.

The V and J genes are TRBV9 and TRBJ2-3; 7 nucleotides agree with TRBD1. The germline gives CDR1 SGDLS, CDR2 YYNGEE. The CDR3 covers 14 residues. The V segment lost 0 bases and the J segment 7 bases; nucleotides outside the gene matches: 5. The CDR3 sequence: CASSVAQGVNTQYF. DNA of the CDR3: TGTGCCAGCAGCGTAGCTCAGGGGGTTAATACGCAGTATTTT.

This clone occurred a few times. The chain is built from TRBV29-1 and TRBJ1-1; D perhaps matches TRBD1 (6 bases). V lost 1 base, J lost 10 bases, and 16 bases lay in between. CDR3 length equals 13 residues. Looked up from germline, CDR1 is SQVTM and CDR2 is ANQGSEA. The DNA for the CDR3 is TGCAGCGTTGAAGCGAGTGGGGGCCCCCCAGCTTTCTTT. Amino acid sequence: CSVEASGGPPAFF.

This sequence joins TRBV3-1 (or the pseudogene TRBV3-2) and TRBJ1-3, with no clear D. Germline V CDR1 and CDR2: LGHDT, YNNKEL (reference sequence). The CDR3 has 17 amino acids. V was clipped by 4 bases and J by 0 bases, with 16 bases between them. CDR3 sequence: CASSPRANIHSGNTIYF. CDR3 in DNA: TGTGCCAGCAGCCCGCGAGCGAATATTCACTCTGGAAACACCATATATTTT.

The CDR3 reads CASSQGGGYTF. The CDR3 nucleotides are TGTGCCAGCAGCCAAGGCGGCGGCTACACCTTC. J is TRBJ1-2 and V is TRBV14; no clear D. The CDR3 is 11 residues long. The germline gives CDR1 SGHDN, CDR2 FVKESK. The V end lost 1 base, the J end lost 8 bases, and 5 bases lay between the germline ends.